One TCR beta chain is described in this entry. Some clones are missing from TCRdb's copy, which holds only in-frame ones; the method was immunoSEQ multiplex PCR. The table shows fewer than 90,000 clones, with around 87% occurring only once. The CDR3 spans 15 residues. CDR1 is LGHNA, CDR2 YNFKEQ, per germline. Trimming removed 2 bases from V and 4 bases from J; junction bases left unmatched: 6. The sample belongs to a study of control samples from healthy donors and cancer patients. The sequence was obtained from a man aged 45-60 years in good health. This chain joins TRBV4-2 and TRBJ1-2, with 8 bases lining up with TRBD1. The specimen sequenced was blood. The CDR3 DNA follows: TGTGCCAGCAGCCAACAACAGGGGGAAGGCTATGGCTACACCTTC. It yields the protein CASSQQQGEGYGYTF.